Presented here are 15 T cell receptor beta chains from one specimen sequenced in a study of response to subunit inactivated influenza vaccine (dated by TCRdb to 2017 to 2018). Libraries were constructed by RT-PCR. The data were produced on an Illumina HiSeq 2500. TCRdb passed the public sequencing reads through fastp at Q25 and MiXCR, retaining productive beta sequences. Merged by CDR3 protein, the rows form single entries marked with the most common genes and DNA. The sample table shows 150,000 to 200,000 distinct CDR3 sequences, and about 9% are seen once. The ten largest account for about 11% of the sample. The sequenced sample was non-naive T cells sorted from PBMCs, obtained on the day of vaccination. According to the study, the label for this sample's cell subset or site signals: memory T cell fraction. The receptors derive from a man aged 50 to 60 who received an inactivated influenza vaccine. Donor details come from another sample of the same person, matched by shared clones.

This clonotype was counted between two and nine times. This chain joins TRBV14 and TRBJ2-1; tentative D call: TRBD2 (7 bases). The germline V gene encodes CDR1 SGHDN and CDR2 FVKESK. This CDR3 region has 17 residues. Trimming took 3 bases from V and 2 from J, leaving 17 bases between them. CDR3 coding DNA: TGTGCCAGCAGCCAGCTTTCAGGGGCGGGGGCCTACAATGAGCAGTTCTTC. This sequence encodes CASSQLSGAGAYNEQFF.

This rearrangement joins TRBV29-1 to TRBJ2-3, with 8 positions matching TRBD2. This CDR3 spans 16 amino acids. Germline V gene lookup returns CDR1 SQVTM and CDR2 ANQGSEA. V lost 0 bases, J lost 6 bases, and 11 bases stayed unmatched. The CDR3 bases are TGCAGCGTTGAAGAATCCAAACTAGCGGTGGGGGATACGCAGTATTTT. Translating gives CSVEESKLAVGDTQYF.

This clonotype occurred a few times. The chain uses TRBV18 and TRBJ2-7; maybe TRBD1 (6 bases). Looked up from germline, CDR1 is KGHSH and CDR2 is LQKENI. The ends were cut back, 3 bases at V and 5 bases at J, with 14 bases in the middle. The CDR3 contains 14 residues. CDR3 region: CASSPRAGENEQYF. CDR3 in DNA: TGTGCCAGCTCACCCCGGGCAGGGGAAAACGAGCAGTACTTC.

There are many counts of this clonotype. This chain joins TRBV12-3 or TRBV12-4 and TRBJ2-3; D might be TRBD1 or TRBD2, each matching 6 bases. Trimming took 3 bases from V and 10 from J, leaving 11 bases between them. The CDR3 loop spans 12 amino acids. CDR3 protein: CASSFPGAAQYF. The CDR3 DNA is TGTGCCAGCAGTTTTCCGGGGGCCGCGCAGTATTTT.

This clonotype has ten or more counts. CDR3 nucleotides: TGTGCCAGCAGCTTAGGGTCAGGCGCCGGGGAGACCCAGTACTTC. Translation: CASSLGSGAGETQYF. This sequence joins TRBV7-8 and TRBJ2-5; no reliable D call. V lost 1 base and J lost 5, with 14 bases in between. Germline assignment: CDR1 SGHVS and CDR2 FQNEAQ. The CDR3 is 15 residues long.

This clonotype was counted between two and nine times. The CDR3 DNA reads as TGCAGTGCTAGAGATGGGGGAAGCAATCAGCCCCAGCATTTT. Protein sequence: CSARDGGSNQPQHF. The chain is built from TRBV20-1 and TRBJ1-5; D is perhaps TRBD1 (5 bases). The V end lost 0 bases, the J end lost 1 base, and 7 bases lay between the germline ends. Germline V gene data show CDR1 as DFQATT and CDR2 as SNEGSKA (reference sequence). The CDR3 covers 14 residues.

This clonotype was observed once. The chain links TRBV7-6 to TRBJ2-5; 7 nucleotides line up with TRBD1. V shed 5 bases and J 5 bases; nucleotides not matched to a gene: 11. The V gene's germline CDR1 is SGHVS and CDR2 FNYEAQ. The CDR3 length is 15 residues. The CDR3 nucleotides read TGTGCCAGCAGCCATCGACTGACAGGGTCGGAGACCCAGTACTTC. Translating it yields CASSHRLTGSETQYF.

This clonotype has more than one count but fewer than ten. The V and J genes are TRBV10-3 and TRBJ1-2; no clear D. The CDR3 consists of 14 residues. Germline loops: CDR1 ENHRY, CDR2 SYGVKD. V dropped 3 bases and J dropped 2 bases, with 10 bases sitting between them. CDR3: CAISDVAANYGYTF. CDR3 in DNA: TGTGCCATCAGTGATGTGGCAGCAAACTATGGCTACACCTTC.

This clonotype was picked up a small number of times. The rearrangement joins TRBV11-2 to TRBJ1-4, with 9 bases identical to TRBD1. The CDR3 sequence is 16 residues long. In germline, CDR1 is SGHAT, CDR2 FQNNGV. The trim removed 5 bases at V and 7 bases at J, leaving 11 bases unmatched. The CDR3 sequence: CASSMNRDRDGEKLFF. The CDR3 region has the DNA TGTGCCAGCAGCATGAACCGGGACAGGGATGGTGAAAAACTGTTTTTT.

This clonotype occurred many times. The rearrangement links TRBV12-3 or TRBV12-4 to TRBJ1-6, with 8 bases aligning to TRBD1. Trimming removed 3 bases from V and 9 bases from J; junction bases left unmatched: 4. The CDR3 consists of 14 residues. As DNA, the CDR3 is TGTGCCAGCAGTTTTGACAGGGGTGGTTCACCCCTCCACTTT. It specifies CASSFDRGGSPLHF.

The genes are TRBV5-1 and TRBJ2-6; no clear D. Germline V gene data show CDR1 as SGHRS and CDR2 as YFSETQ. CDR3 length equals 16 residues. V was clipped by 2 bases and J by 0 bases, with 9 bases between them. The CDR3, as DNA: TGCGCCAGCAGCTTCCCCCTAAGCTCTGGGGCCAACGTCCTGACTTTC. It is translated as CASSFPLSSGANVLTF.

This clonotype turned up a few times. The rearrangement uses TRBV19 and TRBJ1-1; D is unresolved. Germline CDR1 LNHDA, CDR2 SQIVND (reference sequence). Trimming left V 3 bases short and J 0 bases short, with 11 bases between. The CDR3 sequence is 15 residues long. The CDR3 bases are TGTGCCAGTAGTATGAGGGTACCAATGAACACTGAAGCTTTCTTT. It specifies CASSMRVPMNTEAFF.

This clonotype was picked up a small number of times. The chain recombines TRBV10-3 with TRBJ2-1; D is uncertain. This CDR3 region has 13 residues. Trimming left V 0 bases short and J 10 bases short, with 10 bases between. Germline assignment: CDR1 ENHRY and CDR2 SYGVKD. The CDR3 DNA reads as TGTGCCATCAGTGAGTCTTTTGCGAACGAGCAGTTCTTC. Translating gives CAISESFANEQFF.

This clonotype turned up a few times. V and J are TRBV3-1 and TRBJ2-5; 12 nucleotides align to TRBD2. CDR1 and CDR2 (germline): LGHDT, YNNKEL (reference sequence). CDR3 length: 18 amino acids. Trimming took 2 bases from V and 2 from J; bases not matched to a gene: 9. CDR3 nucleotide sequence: TGTGCCAGCAGCCAACCCCGACTAGCGGGGGTTCCTCAAGAGACCCAGTACTTC. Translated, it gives CASSQPRLAGVPQETQYF.

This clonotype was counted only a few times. CDR3 nucleotide sequence: TGTGCCAGCAGCCCCTCCGGGACCACAGATACGCAGTATTTT. Its translation is CASSPSGTTDTQYF. This chain joins TRBV7-8 and TRBJ2-3; D possibly matches TRBD1 or TRBD2 (5 bases each). This CDR3 has 14 residues. Trimming removed 5 bases from V and 2 bases from J, with 11 bases in between. Germline V gives CDR1 SGHVS, CDR2 FQNEAQ.